Below are 21 T cell receptor beta chains sequenced from a single sample in a study of cytomegalovirus exposure and HLA in healthy donors. The PCR contained 60 Vbeta and 13 Jbeta primers. Here immunoSEQ multiplex PCR was the method, and the copy in TCRdb shows in-frame clones only, minus some. The repertoire holds 150,000 to 200,000 clones, approximately 70% seen once, with approximately 5% in the top ten. The sequenced material came from PBMCs. All receptors come from a man younger than 35 in good health and CMV-seropositive.

The rearrangement joins TRBV6-5 to TRBJ2-7; 8 positions match TRBD2. Germline V gene data show CDR1 as MNHEY and CDR2 as SVGAGI. The CDR3 loop spans 15 amino acids. J was trimmed by 2 bases and V by 6 bases; bases with no gene match: 9. The CDR3 nucleotides read TGTGCCAGCAGACCGAGCGGGAGTGGGACCTACGAGCAGTACGTC. Protein: CASRPSGSGTYEQYV.

The chain uses TRBV29-1 and TRBJ2-5; 9 positions agree with TRBD1. V shed 7 bases and J 3 bases; nucleotides not matched to a gene: 3. CDR3 length equals 12 residues. Germline values: CDR1 SQVTM, CDR2 ANQGSEA. CDR3 nucleotides: TGCAGCGCTAGGACAGGGGAAGAGACCCAGTACTTC. It encodes CSARTGEETQYF.

This rearrangement joins TRBV5-1 to TRBJ1-4, with D possibly TRBD1 on 5 matching bases. The ends were cut back, 0 bases at V and 8 bases at J, with 14 bases in the middle. From germline, CDR1 is SGHRS and CDR2 YFSETQ. This CDR3 spans 15 amino acids. The CDR3 DNA is TGCGCCAGCAGCTTGGCTCGGGGGATGAACGAAAAACTGTTTTTT. Protein sequence: CASSLARGMNEKLFF.

The chain uses TRBV18 and TRBJ1-1, with D tentatively TRBD1 (5 bases). Trimming stripped 2 bases from V and 1 base from J, with 11 bases between. Germline CDR1 is KGHSH and CDR2 is LQKENI. CDR3 length equals 15 residues. CDR3 protein: CASSPGAQGNTEAFF. The CDR3 nucleotides read TGTGCCAGCTCACCAGGGGCTCAGGGGAACACTGAAGCTTTCTTT.

The chain links TRBV9 to TRBJ2-2, with D hard to call. From germline, CDR1 is SGDLS and CDR2 YYNGEE. CDR3 length equals 15 residues. V was shortened by 0 bases and J by 3 bases, with 9 bases between the two germline ends. For the CDR3, the DNA is TGTGCCAGCAGCGTAGGATACTCCCACACCGGGGAGCTGTTTTTT. Translating gives CASSVGYSHTGELFF.

The chain recombines TRBV15 with TRBJ1-1; D is uncertain. The CDR3 is 14 amino acids. CDR1 and CDR2 from the germline V gene are LNHNV and YYDKDF (reference sequence). The V end lost 3 bases, the J end lost 1 base, and 9 bases lay between the germline ends. CDR3 nucleotide sequence: TGTGCCACCAGCAGCCGGGGTTCGAACACTGAAGCTTTCTTT. As protein: CATSSRGSNTEAFF.

This clone was observed a few times. The rearrangement links TRBV5-1 to TRBJ1-2, with no clear D. The CDR3 sequence is 12 residues long. Trimming removed 1 base from V and 6 bases from J, with 7 bases in between. Germline CDR1 is SGHRS and CDR2 is YFSETQ. The CDR3 protein is CASSLNIDGYTF. CDR3 bases: TGCGCCAGCAGCTTGAATATAGATGGCTACACCTTC.

The V and J genes are TRBV6-1 and TRBJ1-5; TRBD1 agrees at 7 bases. Losses at the gene ends were 1 base for V and 7 bases for J; bases not matched to a gene: 7. The CDR3 covers 15 residues. Germline loops: CDR1 MNHNS, CDR2 SASEGT. The CDR3 sequence: CASSEGAGGRQPQHF. CDR3 nucleotides: TGTGCCAGCAGTGAAGGGGCAGGGGGTAGGCAGCCCCAGCATTTT.

This chain joins TRBV7-6 and TRBJ2-1, with D perhaps TRBD2 (6 bases). Germline V lookup: CDR1 SGHVS, CDR2 FNYEAQ. The CDR3 runs 16 residues. V was shortened by 1 base and J by 6 bases, with 16 bases between the two germline ends. The CDR3 DNA reads as TGTGCCAGCAGCTTAGAGGGAGGAGGTAGAGGCAATGAGCAGTTCTTC. Translated: CASSLEGGGRGNEQFF.

This chain joins TRBV4-1 and TRBJ1-1; no firm D call. The CDR3 sequence is 13 residues long. Germline V lookup: CDR1 MGHRA, CDR2 YSYEKL. Trimming removed 1 base at V and 2 bases at J, with 5 bases between. The CDR3, as DNA: TGCGCCAGCAGCCAAGGTGGCAACACTGAAGCTTTCTTT. It codes for CASSQGGNTEAFF.

V usage is TRBV27 and J usage is TRBJ2-3, with D unresolved. The CDR3 is made up of 12 amino acids. The V end lost 5 bases, the J end lost 4 bases, and 7 bases lay between the germline ends. Germline CDR1 and CDR2: MNHEY and SMNVEV (reference sequence). This CDR3 is CASSPNSDTQYF. CDR3 bases: TGTGCCAGCAGTCCCAACTCAGATACGCAGTATTTT.

The chain couples TRBV6-1 to TRBJ2-5; 7 nucleotides match TRBD2. Germline V CDR1 and CDR2: MNHNS, SASEGT. The CDR3 spans 16 residues. The V gene end was trimmed by 4 bases and the J gene end by 2 bases; junction bases not matched to a gene: 10. CDR3 in DNA: TGTGCCAGCAGTGGGGGGGGAGGACCGGCGCAAGAGACCCAGTACTTC. It encodes CASSGGGGPAQETQYF.

The chain couples TRBV5-1 to TRBJ1-4, with D hard to call. The CDR3 is 16 residues long. Between the trimmed V and J ends, which lost 4 bases and 8 bases, there was a span of 21 bases. CDR1 is SGHRS and CDR2 is YFSETQ in the germline V gene. The CDR3 DNA reads TGCGCCAGCAGCAAAATTCCCATCTCCCGAGGAGAAAAACTGTTTTTT. Encoded protein: CASSKIPISRGEKLFF.

V is TRBV5-4 and J is TRBJ2-1; D not resolved. The CDR3 has 12 amino acids. The germline V gene has CDR1 SGHNT and CDR2 YYREEE (reference sequence). V was cut by 4 bases and J by 8 bases, with 10 bases left in between. The CDR3 DNA reads as TGTGCCAGCAGCGTCTATACGGATGAGCAGTTCTTC. It codes for CASSVYTDEQFF.

J is TRBJ2-1 and V is TRBV6-5; maybe TRBD1 (5 bases). This CDR3 has 14 amino acids. Trimming shortened V by 6 bases and J by 2 bases, and 11 bases separated the two germline ends. The germline V gene has CDR1 MNHEY and CDR2 SVGAGI. CDR3 in DNA: TGTGCCAGCAGGCCGGCAGGGCCCTACAATGAGCAGTTCTTC. Translated, it gives CASRPAGPYNEQFF.

This clone was detected a few times. The rearrangement links TRBV14 to TRBJ1-6; D is unclear. The CDR3 has 16 amino acids. Trimming cost V 0 bases and J 9 bases, with 15 bases left between them. CDR1 SGHDN and CDR2 FVKESK come from the germline V gene. The CDR3 nucleotides are TGTGCCAGCAGCCAAGATCTCCCGGGGAGCGGTTCACCCCTCCACTTT. Amino acid sequence: CASSQDLPGSGSPLHF.

The V gene is TRBV19, the J gene TRBJ2-4; 8 bases align to TRBD1. Germline lookup yields CDR1 LNHDA and CDR2 SQIVND (reference sequence). The V gene end was trimmed by 5 bases and the J gene end by 3 bases; junction bases not matched to a gene: 9. The CDR3 contains 16 residues. CDR3 sequence reads: CASSPRTGSDKNIQYF. DNA for the CDR3: TGTGCCAGTAGTCCTCGGACAGGGTCGGACAAAAACATTCAGTACTTC.

This clone was observed once. The chain joins TRBV27 to TRBJ2-7, with D perhaps TRBD2 (6 bases). There are 15 residues in the CDR3. Germline loops: CDR1 MNHEY, CDR2 SMNVEV (reference sequence). V shed 5 bases and J shed 0 bases, with 14 bases lying between them. The CDR3 is CASSRSGGSSYEQYV. The CDR3 region has the DNA TGTGCCAGCAGTCGATCCGGGGGAAGCTCCTACGAGCAGTACGTC.

This chain links TRBV13 with TRBJ1-1; D might be TRBD1 (5 bases). Germline V gene lookup returns CDR1 PRHDT and CDR2 FYEKMQ (reference sequence). V lost 6 bases, J lost 1 base, and 15 bases lay in between. The CDR3 runs to 15 residues. CDR3 nucleotides: TGTGCCAGCAGTTTATCAGGGTTTTGGAACACTGAAGCTTTCTTT. It codes for CASSLSGFWNTEAFF.

The gene calls are TRBV4-1 and TRBJ1-5, with D uncertain. Per the germline V gene, CDR1 is MGHRA and CDR2 is YSYEKL. With 1 base removed from V and 9 bases from J, the gap between germline ends came to 22 bases. The CDR3 has 17 residues. Here the CDR3 reads CASSQGAGRAQRGPQHF. CDR3 DNA: TGCGCCAGCAGCCAAGGGGCAGGACGGGCACAACGGGGGCCCCAGCATTTT.

The genes are TRBV7-2 and TRBJ2-1; 7 bases match TRBD1. Germline-derived CDR1 and CDR2 are SGHTA and FQGNSA. V lost 4 bases and J lost 2; bases outside the gene matches: 8. The CDR3 is 16 amino acids. In nucleotides, the CDR3 is TGTGCCAGCAGCTCTTTCCGGGACAGACCCTACAATGAGCAGTTCTTC. It yields the protein CASSSFRDRPYNEQFF.